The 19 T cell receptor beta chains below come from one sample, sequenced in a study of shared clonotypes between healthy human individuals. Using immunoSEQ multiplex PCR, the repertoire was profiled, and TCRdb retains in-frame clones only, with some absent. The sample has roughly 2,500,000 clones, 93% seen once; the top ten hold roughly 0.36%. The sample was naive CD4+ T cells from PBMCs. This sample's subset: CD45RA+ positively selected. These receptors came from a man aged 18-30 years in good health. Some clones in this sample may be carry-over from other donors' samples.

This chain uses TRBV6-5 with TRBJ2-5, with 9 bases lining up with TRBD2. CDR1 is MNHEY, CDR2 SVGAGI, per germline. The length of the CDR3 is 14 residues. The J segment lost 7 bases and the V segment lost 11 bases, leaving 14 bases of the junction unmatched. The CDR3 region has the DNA TGTGCCGCCTCAGGACGGCGGGAGGGGGGGACCCAGTACTTC. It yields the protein CAASGRREGGTQYF.

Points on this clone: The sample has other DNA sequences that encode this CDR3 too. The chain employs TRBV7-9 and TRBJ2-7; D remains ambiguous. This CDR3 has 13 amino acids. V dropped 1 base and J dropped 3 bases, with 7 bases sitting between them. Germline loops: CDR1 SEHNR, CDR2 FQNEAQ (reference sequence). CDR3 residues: CASSLGGYYEQYF. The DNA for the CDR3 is TGTGCCAGCAGCTTAGGTGGCTACTACGAGCAGTACTTC.

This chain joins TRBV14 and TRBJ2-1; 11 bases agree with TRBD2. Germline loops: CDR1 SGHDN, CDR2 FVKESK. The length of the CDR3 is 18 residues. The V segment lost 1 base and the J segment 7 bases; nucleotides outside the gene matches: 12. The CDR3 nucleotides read TGTGCCAGCAGCCAAGGGTTAGATCTTTGGACTAGCGGGAATGAGCAGTTCTTC. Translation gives CASSQGLDLWTSGNEQFF.

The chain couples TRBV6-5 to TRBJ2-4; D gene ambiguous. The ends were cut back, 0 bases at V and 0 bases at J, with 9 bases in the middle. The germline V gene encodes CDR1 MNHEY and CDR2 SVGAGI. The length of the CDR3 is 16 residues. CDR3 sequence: CASSYSPRIAKNIQYF. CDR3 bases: TGTGCCAGCAGTTACTCCCCCCGGATAGCCAAAAACATTCAGTACTTC.

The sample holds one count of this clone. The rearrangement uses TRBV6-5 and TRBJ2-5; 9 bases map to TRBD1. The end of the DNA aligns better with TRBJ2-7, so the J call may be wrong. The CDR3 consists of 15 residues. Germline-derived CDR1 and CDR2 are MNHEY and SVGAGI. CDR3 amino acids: CASSYRDRVPLEQYF. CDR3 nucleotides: TGTGCCAGCAGTTACCGGGACAGGGTGCCACTCGAGCAGTACTTC.

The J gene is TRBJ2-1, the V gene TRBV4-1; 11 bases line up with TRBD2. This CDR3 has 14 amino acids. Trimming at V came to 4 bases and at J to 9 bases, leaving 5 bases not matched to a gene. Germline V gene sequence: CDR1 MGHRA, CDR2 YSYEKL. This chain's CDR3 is CASSRGTSGPEQFF. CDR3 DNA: TGCGCCAGCAGCCGCGGGACTAGCGGCCCTGAGCAGTTCTTC.

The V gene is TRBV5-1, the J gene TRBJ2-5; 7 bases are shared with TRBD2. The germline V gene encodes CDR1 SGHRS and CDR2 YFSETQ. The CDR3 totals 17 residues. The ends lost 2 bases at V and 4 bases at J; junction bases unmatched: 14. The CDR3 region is CASSLESGLADGETQYF. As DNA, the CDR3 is TGCGCCAGCAGCTTAGAGTCAGGCCTAGCGGATGGAGAGACCCAGTACTTC.

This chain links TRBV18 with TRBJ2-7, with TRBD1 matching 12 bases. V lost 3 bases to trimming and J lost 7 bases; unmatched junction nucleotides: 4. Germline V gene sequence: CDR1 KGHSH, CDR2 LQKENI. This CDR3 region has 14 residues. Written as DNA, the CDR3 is TGTGCCAGCTCACCGGGGACAGGGGGCCGGGAGCAGTACTTC. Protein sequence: CASSPGTGGREQYF.

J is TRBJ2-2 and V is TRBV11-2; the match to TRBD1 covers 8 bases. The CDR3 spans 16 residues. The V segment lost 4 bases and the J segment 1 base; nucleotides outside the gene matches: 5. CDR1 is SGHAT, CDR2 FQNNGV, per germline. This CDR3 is CASSSRTGKNTGELFF. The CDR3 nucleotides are TGTGCCAGCAGCTCTCGGACAGGGAAGAACACCGGGGAGCTGTTTTTT.

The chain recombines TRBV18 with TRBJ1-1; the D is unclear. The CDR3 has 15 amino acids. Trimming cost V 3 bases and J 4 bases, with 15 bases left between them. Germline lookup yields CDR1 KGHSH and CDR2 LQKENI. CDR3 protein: CASSPRSIQLTEAFF. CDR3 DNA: TGTGCCAGCTCACCGCGATCCATTCAGCTCACTGAAGCTTTCTTT.

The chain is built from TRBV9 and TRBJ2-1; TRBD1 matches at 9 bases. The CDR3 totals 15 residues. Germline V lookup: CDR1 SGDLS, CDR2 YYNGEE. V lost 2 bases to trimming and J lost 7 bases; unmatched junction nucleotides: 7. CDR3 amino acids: CASSVGRQGVNEQFF. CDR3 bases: TGTGCCAGCAGCGTTGGGAGACAGGGGGTAAATGAGCAGTTCTTC.

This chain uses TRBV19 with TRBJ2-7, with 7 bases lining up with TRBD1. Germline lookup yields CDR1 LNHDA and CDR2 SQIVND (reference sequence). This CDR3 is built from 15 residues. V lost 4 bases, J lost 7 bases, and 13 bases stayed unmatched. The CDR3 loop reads CASSRHRDSSGEQYF. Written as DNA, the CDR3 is TGTGCCAGTAGTAGACACCGGGACAGCTCAGGGGAGCAGTACTTC.

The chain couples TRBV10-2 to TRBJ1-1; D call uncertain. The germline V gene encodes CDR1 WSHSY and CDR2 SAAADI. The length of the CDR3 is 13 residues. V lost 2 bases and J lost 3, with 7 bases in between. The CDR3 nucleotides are TGCGCCAGCAGTGAGGGCTTTGACACTGAAGCTTTCTTT. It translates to CASSEGFDTEAFF.

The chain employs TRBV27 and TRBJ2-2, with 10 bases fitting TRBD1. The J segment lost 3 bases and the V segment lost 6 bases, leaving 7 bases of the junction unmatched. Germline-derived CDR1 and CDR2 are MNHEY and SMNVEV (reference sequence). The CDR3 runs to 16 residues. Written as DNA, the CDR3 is TGTGCCAGCAGACGCGCGGGACAGGGGTACACCGGGGAGCTGTTTTTT. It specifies CASRRAGQGYTGELFF.

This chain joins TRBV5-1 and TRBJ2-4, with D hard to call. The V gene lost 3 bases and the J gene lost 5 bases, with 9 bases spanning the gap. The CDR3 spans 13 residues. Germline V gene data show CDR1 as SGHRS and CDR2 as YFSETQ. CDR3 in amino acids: CASSSPGENIQYF. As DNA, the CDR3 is TGCGCCAGCAGCTCCCCGGGCGAAAACATTCAGTACTTC.

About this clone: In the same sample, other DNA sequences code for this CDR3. CDR3 DNA: TGCGCCAGCAGCTTGGGACAGGGGGCGCAGGAGACCCAGTACTTC. It yields the protein CASSLGQGAQETQYF. This chain joins TRBV5-1 and TRBJ2-5; 10 nucleotides line up with TRBD1. The CDR3 totals 15 residues. The V gene's germline CDR1 is SGHRS and CDR2 YFSETQ. The trim removed 0 bases at V and 5 bases at J, leaving 4 bases unmatched.

CDR3 in amino acids: CSSPFLAEQFF. CDR3 sequence (DNA): TGCAGCTCCCCCTTCTTAGCGGAGCAGTTCTTC. The chain is built from TRBV20-1 and TRBJ2-1; D may be TRBD2 (5 bases). Germline assignment: CDR1 DFQATT and CDR2 SNEGSKA (reference sequence). The CDR3 is 11 residues long.

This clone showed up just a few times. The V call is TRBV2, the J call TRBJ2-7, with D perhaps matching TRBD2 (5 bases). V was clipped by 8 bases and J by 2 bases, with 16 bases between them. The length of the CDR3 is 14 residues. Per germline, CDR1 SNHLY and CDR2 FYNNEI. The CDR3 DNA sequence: TGTGCCAGCGTGGTGGAAGCGGCGGCCTACGAGCAGTACTTC. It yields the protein CASVVEAAAYEQYF.

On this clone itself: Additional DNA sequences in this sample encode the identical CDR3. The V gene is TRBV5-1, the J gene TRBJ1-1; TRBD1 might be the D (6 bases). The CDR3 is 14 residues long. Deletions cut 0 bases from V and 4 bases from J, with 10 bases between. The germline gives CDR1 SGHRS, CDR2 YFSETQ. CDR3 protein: CASSLAEGGTEAFF. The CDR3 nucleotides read TGCGCCAGCAGCTTGGCCGAGGGGGGCACTGAAGCTTTCTTT.